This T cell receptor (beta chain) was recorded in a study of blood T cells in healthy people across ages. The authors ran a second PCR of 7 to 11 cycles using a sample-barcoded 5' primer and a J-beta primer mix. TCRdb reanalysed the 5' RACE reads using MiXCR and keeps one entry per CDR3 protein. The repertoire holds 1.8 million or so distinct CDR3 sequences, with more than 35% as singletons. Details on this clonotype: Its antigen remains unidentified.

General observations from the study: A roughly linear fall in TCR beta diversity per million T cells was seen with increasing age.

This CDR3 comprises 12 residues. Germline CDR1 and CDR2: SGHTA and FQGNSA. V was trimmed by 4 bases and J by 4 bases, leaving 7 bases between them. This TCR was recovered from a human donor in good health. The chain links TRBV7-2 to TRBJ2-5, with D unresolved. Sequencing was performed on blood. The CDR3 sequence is CASSSTTETQYF. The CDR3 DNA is TGTGCCAGCAGCTCGACAACAGAGACCCAGTACTTC.